Listed here is a single TCR beta chain. Its antigen specificity is not known. The sample holds no much larger clone one base away, and base qualities are not on file. The data are from a study of human T cells and chemical hapten exposure (dated by TCRdb to the early 2020s). About the study as a whole: For sensitization, 2% DPC in acetone was applied to an approximately 2 cm by approximately 2 cm area of upper inner arm skin. Patients additionally received weekly therapeutic DPC doses to the scalp throughout the roughly 25-week study period. Patch testing was performed on the upper back with Finn chambers containing 0.01% DPC, and the patch tests were scored after 6 days according to International Contact Dermatitis Research Group standards. The patient cohort, mostly female, included alopecia areata with under or over 50% scalp involvement, alopecia totalis and alopecia universalis. The libraries were sequenced as a pool, and the TCR yield per sample differed mostly because of small variations in library volumes within the pool. This study followed changes in the peripheral blood TCR repertoire in vivo during primary and secondary sensitization of alopecia patients to the hapten diphenylcyclopropenone (DPC). Patient blood was sampled pre-sensitization (week 0) and at 2, 6 and about 24 weeks after DPC sensitization. Under 30 alopecia patients gave blood for TCR sequencing at one to four time points (pre-sensitization, 2, 6 and 24 weeks).

For this chain, trimming is 6 bases at the V end and 5 bases at the J end, and the number of junction bases without a gene match is 9. The CDR3 spans 16 residues, from the cysteine through the phenylalanine. Only CDR3 DNA remains: 48 bases, in frame from the first base. CDR1 is given as MNHNS and CDR2 as SASEGT, both from the germline V gene. In light of the paper, this sample's time point label describes: pre-sensitization, week 0. The treatment or condition label for this specimen denotes: therapeutic diphenylcyclopropenone sensitization with weekly scalp DPC. Blood at each patch-test visit was drawn before the patch test was applied. Patients were considered eligible if aged 18 to 70, diagnosed with alopecia and deemed suitable for DPC therapy, and patients were excluded if pregnant. Unfractionated whole blood was collected in Tempus Blood RNA tubes, and total RNA was extracted from that blood.

Paper-wide results and their limitations: No change with DPC sensitization was found in the number of TCRs above 1 in 1000 frequency, and no evidence of global repertoire structure alterations was found. Patch test score correlated positively with the number of PT1 expanded TCRs, reaching significance at thresholds 8, 16 and 32 but not at 4. Repeated subsampling changed both the strength of the expansion versus patch-test correlation and the threshold at which that correlation became significant. All patients had alopecia, a presumed autoimmune disease, so their immune response might differ from that of healthy individuals. Compared with pre-sensitization or healthy control sets, expanded TCRs formed significantly more large CDR3 similarity clusters, which is consistent with antigen-driven responses.

Preparation of the library involved RACE. The data were produced on a NextSeq 500. During library preparation, unique molecular identifiers were attached to individual cDNA molecules so that TCRs could be counted quantitatively and reproducibly. Both TCR alpha and TCR beta chains were sequenced from each blood RNA sample. The source study handled its data this way. Samples had a median of roughly 99,000 TCRs, with a range from roughly 23,224 to 750,000. The Decombinator software suite was used to annotate V, J and CDR3 in the TCR reads. To make PS versus PT1 abundance plots, every sample was subsampled to the same number of TCRs (28,000). Expanded TCRs were defined as absent before sensitization and observed at least eight times at the 2-week time point. The public reads were reprocessed in TCRdb via fastp at Q25 and MiXCR, keeping in-frame beta chains. Each CDR3 protein gets just one entry, which takes the most common genes and DNA from the rows behind it. The V and J calls come from TCRdb's annotation, not from the publication. This sample holds roughly 260,000 distinct CDR3 sequences; about 9% were observed only once. Approximately 2.2% of the sample lies in the top ten.

The receptor's source is a woman aged 40 to 55 with alopecia areata. Some clones in this sample may be carry-over from other donors' samples. The chain couples TRBV6-1 to TRBJ1-4; TRBD1 fits 10 bases in the junction. This specimen consisted of whole blood, obtained in connection with sensitization to the hapten diphenylcyclopropenone (DPC). The nucleotide sequence reads TGTGCCAGCAGCCTCCGGGACAGGGGCACGAATGAAAAACTGTTTTTT. Its protein is CASSLRDRGTNEKLFF.